The T cell receptor beta chain under discussion was sequenced for a study of T cells in Graves' hyperthyroidism and ophthalmopathy (dated by TCRdb to about 2019). Turning to the overall study: Peripheral blood was collected at initial diagnosis, before any treatment. To identify distinguishing TCR V-J signatures, a discovery cohort of 100 or so patients was used, comprising approximately 40 with Graves' ophthalmopathy and some 60 with stable Graves' hyperthyroidism. An independent validation cohort of under 20 hyperthyroidism patients and approximately 16 patients who later progressed to ophthalmopathy tested prospective prediction of ophthalmopathy. For training and testing, the 100 or so patients in the discovery cohort were randomly divided in a 7:3 ratio. In about 6 Graves' hyperthyroidism patients, the study also compared T-cell repertoires from thyroid tissue with T-cell repertoires from blood. After blood sampling, hyperthyroidism patients were treated with methimazole at a starting dose of 30 mg daily, and ophthalmopathy patients were treated with high-dose intravenous methylprednisolone. According to the paper, TCR Vbeta CDR3 sequencing was carried out on 120 to 150 peripheral blood samples, which came from approximately 41 ophthalmopathy, roughly 75 hyperthyroidism and around 17 progressor patients. Study-wide conclusions, independent of this receptor: Blood samples also contained most of the expanded thyroid clonotypes (frequency above 0.001), which suggests that blood repertoires may reflect thyroid immune responses. Ophthalmopathy was separated from stable hyperthyroidism by a 13 V-J signature model, with 85% to 90% sensitivity and about 81% specificity obtained in cross-validation and 80%/75% obtained in testing. In validation, the model predicted progression to ophthalmopathy a median of around six months before onset, with roughly 71% sensitivity and around 76% specificity. No statistical method was used to set the sample size in advance, and investigators knew the group allocation.

Graves' hyperthyroidism was defined as stable when no progression to ophthalmopathy occurred over 18 months of follow-up. The hyperthyroidism patients were between 18 and 65 years old and newly diagnosed, with a disease duration of less than 2 months. Any patient with an uncontrolled infection, another autoimmune disease, pregnancy or lactation was excluded. Diagnoses relied on clinical symptoms, serum thyroxine and TRAb, thyroid ultrasound and orbital computed tomography. PBMCs were isolated from 7.5 to 10 ml of fresh peripheral blood by Ficoll-Paque density gradient centrifugation. Total RNA was extracted with Trizol reagent, and quality was checked on an Agilent 2100 Bioanalyzer. The TCR beta CDR3 regions were amplified from RNA transcripts. For the first round of RT-PCR on the TCR CDR3, the HTBI primer set was used together with the Qiagen OneStep RT-PCR kit. Libraries were constructed in a second round of multiplex PCR, after which size selection and purification were carried out. Libraries were sequenced paired-end with 100 bp reads on an Illumina HiSeq2000. As for the original processing: SOAPnuke was used to process the raw data, with reads discarded if the reads contained adapters or uncalled bases, had a mean Phred below 15, or lacked an exact constant-primer or identifier match. High-quality paired reads were merged using COPE v1.2.5, and each unique nucleotide sequence was defined as a clonotype. MiTCR v1.1 was used to align clonotypes to the IMGT TRBV, TRBD and TRBJ reference segments. The analysis was restricted to V-J combinations with a frequency above 0.0001, which together covered 99.2% of the repertoires. A TCS score was defined as the ratio of F50 (clonal expansion) to E x V (chaos), with BLOSUM62-based TCRdist applied between CDR3 peptides within each V-J. Welch's t-statistics and random forest reduced around 510 V-J features to some 14, which were used in a naive Bayes classifier (R e1071). TCRdb applied fastp at Q25 and MiXCR to the public reads, then kept only in-frame beta chains. All rows with the same CDR3 protein become a single entry with the most common DNA and genes. For this entry, the V and J calls and clone size follow TCRdb and not the study's own pipeline. The sample table holds 400,000 to 550,000 distinct CDR3 sequences, of which around an eighth were seen once. The top ten hold about 17% of the sample.

This clonotype has ten or more counts. Its antigen is currently not known. No much larger clonotype is one base removed from it; base qualities were not supplied. The CDR3 sequence holds 14 residues, the cysteine and phenylalanine included. The read is trimmed to its CDR3 DNA, 42 bases read in frame from base 1. Unmatched junction bases come to 6, with V trimmed by 5 bases and J by 7 bases. In the germline V gene, CDR1 corresponds to SGHTA and CDR2 to FQGTGA. This receptor was identified in a woman aged 18-35 years with Graves' hyperthyroidism. The chain is assembled from TRBV7-3 and TRBJ2-2; TRBD2 fits 8 bases in the junction. Sequencing input: blood. The CDR3 region: CASSQTSVGGELFF. The sequenced DNA is TGTGCCAGCAGCCAGACTAGCGTCGGCGGGGAGCTGTTTTTT.